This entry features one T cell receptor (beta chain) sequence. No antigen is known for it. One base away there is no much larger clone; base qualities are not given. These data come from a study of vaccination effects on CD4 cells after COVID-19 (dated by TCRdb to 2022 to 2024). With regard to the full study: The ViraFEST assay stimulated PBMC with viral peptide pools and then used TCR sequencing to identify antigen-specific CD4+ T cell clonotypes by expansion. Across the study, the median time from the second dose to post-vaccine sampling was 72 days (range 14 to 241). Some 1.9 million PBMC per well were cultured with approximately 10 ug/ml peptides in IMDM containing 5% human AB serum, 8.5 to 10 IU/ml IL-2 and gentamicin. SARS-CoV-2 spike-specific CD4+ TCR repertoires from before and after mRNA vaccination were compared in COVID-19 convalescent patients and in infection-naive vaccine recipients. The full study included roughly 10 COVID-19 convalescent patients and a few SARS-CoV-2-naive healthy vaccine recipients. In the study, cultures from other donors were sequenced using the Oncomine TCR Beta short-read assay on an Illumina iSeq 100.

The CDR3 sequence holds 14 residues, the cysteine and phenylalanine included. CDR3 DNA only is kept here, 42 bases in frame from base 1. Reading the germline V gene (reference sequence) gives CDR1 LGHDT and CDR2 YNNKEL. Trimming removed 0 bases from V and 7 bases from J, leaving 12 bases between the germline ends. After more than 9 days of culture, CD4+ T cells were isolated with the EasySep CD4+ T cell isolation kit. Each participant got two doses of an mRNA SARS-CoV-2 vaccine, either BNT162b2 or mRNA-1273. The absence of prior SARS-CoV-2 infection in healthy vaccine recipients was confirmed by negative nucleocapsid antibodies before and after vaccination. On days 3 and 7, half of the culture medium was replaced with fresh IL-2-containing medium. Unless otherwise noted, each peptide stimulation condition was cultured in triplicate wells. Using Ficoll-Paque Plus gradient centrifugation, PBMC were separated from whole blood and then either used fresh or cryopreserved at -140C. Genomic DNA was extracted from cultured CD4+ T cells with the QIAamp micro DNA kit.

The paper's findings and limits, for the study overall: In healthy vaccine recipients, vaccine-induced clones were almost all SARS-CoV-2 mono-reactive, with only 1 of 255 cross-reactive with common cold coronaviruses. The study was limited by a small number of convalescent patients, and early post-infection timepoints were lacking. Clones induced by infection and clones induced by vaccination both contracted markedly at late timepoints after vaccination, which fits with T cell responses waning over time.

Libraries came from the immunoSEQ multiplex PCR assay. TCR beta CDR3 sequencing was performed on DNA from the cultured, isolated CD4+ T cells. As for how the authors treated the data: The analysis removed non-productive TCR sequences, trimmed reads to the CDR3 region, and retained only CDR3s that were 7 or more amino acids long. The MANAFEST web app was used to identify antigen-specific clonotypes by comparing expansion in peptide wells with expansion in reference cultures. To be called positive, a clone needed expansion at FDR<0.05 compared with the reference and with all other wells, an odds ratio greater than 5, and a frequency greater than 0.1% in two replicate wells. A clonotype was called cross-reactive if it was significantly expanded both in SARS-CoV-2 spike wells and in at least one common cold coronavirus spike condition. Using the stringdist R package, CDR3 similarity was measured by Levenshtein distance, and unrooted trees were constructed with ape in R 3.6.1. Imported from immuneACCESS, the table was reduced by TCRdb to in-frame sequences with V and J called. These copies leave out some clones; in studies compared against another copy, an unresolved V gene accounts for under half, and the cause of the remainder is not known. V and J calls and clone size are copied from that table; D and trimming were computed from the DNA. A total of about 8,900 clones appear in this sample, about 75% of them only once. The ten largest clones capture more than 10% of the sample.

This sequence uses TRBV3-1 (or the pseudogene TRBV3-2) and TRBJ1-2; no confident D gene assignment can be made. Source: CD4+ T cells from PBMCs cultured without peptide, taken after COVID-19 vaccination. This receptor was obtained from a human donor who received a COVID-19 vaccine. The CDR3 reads CASSQDLSSSGYTF. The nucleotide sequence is TGTGCCAGCAGCCAAGATCTGAGTAGTAGTGGCTACACCTTC.